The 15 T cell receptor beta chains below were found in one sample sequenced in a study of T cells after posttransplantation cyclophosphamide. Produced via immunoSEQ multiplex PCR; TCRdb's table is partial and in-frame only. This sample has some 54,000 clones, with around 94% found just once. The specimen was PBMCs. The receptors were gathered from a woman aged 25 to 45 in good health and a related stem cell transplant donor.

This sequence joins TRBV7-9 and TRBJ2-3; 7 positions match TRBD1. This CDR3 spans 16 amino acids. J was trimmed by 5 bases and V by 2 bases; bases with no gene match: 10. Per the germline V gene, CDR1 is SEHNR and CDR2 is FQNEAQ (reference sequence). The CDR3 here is CASSLLYEQGRDTQYF. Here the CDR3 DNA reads TGTGCCAGCAGCTTATTGTACGAACAGGGGAGAGATACGCAGTATTTT.

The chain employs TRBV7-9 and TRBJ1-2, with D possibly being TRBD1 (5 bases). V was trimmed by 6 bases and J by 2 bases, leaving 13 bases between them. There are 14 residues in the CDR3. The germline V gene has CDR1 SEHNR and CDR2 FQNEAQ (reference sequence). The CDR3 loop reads CASRPPGGNYGYTF. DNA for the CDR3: TGTGCCAGCAGGCCCCCGGGGGGGAACTATGGCTACACCTTC.

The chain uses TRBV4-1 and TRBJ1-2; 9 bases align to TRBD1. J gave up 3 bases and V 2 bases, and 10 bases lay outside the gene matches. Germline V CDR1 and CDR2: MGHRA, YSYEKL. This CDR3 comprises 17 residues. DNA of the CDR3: TGCGCCAGCAGCCAACAAGCCGACGACAGGGGGGACTATGGCTACACCTTC. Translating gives CASSQQADDRGDYGYTF.

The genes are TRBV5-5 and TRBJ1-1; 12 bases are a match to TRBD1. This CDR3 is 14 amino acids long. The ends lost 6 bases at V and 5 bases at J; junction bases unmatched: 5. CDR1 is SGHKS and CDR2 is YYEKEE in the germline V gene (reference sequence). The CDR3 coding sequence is TGTGCCAGCAAGGGGACAGGGGGCAGGACTGAAGCTTTCTTT. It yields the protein CASKGTGGRTEAFF.

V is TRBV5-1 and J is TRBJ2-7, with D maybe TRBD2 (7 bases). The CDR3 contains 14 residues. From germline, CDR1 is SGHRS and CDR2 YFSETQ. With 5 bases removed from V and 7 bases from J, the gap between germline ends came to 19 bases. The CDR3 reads CASRTTERGGEQYF. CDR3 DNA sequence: TGCGCCAGCAGAACGACAGAGAGGGGGGGAGAGCAGTACTTC.

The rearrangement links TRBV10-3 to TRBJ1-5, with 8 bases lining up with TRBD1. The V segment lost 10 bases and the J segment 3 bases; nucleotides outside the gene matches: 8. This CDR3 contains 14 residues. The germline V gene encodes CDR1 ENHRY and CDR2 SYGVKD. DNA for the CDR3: TGTGCCACCACCGGGACAGGAAACAATCAGCCCCAGCATTTT. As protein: CATTGTGNNQPQHF.

As DNA, the CDR3 is TGTGCCAGCAACCCCCCGGGGGGAGGTGGCTACACCTTC. The encoded protein is CASNPPGGGGYTF. The chain combines TRBV5-6 with TRBJ1-2; the D gene is possibly TRBD1 (5 bases). CDR3 length: 13 amino acids. Trimming removed 6 bases at V and 7 bases at J, with 16 bases between. Germline V CDR1 and CDR2: SGHDT, YYEEEE.

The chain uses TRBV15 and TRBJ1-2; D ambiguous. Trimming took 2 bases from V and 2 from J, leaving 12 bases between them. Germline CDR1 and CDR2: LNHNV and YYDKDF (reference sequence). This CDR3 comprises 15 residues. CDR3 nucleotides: TGTGCCACCAGCAGATCTACGTCCCACAACTATGGCTACACCTTC. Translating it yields CATSRSTSHNYGYTF.

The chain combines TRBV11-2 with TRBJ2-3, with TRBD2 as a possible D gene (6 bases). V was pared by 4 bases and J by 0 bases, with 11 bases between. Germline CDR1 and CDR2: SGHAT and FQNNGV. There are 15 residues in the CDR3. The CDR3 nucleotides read TGTGCCAGCAGCTGGAGGGCCGGGAGCACAGATACGCAGTATTTT. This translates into CASSWRAGSTDTQYF.

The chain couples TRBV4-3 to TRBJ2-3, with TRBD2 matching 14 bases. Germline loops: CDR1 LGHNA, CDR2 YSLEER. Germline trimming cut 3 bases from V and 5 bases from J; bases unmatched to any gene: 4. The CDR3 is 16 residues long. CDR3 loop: CASSQSTSGGVDTQYF. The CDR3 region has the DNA TGCGCCAGCAGCCAGTCGACTAGCGGGGGGGTAGATACGCAGTATTTT.

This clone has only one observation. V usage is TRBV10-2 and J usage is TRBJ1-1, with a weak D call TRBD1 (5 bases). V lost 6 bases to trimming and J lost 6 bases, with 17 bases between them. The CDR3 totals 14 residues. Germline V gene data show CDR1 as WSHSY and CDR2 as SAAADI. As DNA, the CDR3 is TGCGCCAGCAGGGGACGGGGGAATGGGGCTGAAGCTTTCTTT. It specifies CASRGRGNGAEAFF.

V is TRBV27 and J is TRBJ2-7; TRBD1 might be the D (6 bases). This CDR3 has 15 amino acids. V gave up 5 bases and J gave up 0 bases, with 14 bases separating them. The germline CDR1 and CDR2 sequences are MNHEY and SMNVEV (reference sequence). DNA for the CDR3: TGTGCCAGCAGTCCCACGGACAGATACTCCTACGAGCAGTACTTC. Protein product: CASSPTDRYSYEQYF.

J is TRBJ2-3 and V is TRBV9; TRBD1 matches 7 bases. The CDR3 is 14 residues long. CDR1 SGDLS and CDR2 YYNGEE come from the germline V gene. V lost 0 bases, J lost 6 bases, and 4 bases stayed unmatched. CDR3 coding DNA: TGTGCCAGCAGCGTAGTTTCCAGGGGGGATACGCAGTATTTT. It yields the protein CASSVVSRGDTQYF.

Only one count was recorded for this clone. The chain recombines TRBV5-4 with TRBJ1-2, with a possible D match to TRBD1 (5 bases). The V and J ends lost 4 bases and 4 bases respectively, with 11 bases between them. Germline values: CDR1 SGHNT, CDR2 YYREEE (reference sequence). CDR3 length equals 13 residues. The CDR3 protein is CASSAGPTYGYTF. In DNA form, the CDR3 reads TGTGCCAGCAGCGCGGGACCGACCTATGGCTACACCTTC.

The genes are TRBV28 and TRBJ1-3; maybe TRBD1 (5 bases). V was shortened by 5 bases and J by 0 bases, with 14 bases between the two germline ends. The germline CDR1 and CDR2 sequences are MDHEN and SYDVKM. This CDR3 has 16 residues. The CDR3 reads CASSPLGGSSGNTIYF. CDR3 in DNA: TGTGCCAGCAGTCCCCTGGGGGGAAGCTCTGGAAACACCATATATTTT. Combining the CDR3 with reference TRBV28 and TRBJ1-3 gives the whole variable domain DVKVTQSSRYLVKRTGEKVFLECVQDMDHENMFWYRQDPGLGLRLIYFSYDVKMKEKGDIPEGYSVSREKKERFSLILESASTNQTSMYLCASSPLGGSSGNTIYFGEGSWLTVV.